Listed below are T cell receptor beta chains from one sample, sequenced in a study of T-cell reconstitution after alpha-beta-depleted transplantation in children. TCRdb itself ran the PCR reads through MiXCR, one entry per CDR3 protein. The table includes about 410,000 distinct CDR3 sequences, about a fifth detected once. This material consisted of PBMCs from the stem cell graft donor, taken from the stem cell graft. These receptors came from a human donor who donated a stem cell graft to a child with acute myeloid leukemia. The conserved cysteine and the conserved F or W are not part of the CDR3 here. The size entry is marked missing in some rows and otherwise reads once, few, many or a size class.

size	V	J	CDR3
few	TRBV5-1	TRBJ2-1	ASSSGTSGNEQF
few	TRBV5-1	TRBJ2-1	ASSPSGGNEQF
few	TRBV5-1	TRBJ2-7	ASSTVLAGGSYEQY
few	TRBV15	TRBJ2-7	ATSRGHGLAGAYEQY
many	TRBV18	TRBJ1-1	ASSYDRGVTNTEAF
NA	TRBV10-3	TRBJ2-7	ASGGQGSYEQY
NA	TRBV20-1	TRBJ2-2	SAKPVTPTNTGELF
NA	TRBV3-1	TRBJ2-2	ASSELAGGSTGELF
NA	TRBV7-9	TRBJ1-3	ASSLNDLRNTIY
medium-sized	TRBV6-5	TRBJ2-7	ASSYSVVGRYYEQY
NA	TRBV27	TRBJ1-2	ASSSRLTGTGDYGYT
few	TRBV4-1	TRBJ2-5	ASSQGGETQY
few	TRBV18	TRBJ2-1	ASSPPSAGGGNEQF
NA	TRBV28	TRBJ2-7	ASSGRTSGSLEQY
NA	TRBV6-2/TRBV6-3	TRBJ2-5	ASSYRILSGTQY
few	TRBV20-1	TRBJ1-2	SARGQLQGTYGYT
few	TRBV12-3/TRBV12-4	TRBJ2-5	ASRQSAGPGDSAQY
NA	TRBV3-1	TRBJ2-3	ASSQSNRRGTDTQY
many	TRBV11-3	TRBJ1-6	ASSLSWRSPLH
NA	TRBV12-5	TRBJ2-1	ASGLRYNEQF
NA	TRBV7-9	TRBJ2-1	ASSLVRTSGSGEQF
few	TRBV15	TRBJ2-2	ATSGLQGQNTGELF
NA	TRBV12-3/TRBV12-4	TRBJ2-3	ASSFLREADTQY
NA	TRBV20-1	TRBJ2-7	SARDGDSIVYEQY
NA	TRBV10-2	TRBJ2-7	ASSEFSGTVPYEQY
NA	TRBV10-2	TRBJ2-7	ASSEKREGVEQY
NA	TRBV6-2/TRBV6-3	TRBJ2-7	ASSYEWDIAYEQY
NA	TRBV6-1	TRBJ2-3	ASSPSGRKGDTQY
NA	TRBV20-1	TRBJ1-2	CAREYHRELLNYGYT
once	TRBV7-3	TRBJ2-7	ARSFVPRLDPKSSYEQY
few	TRBV15	TRBJ2-7	ADQGLSSGEQY
NA	TRBV12-3/TRBV12-4	TRBJ2-4	ASSLGLAGGPGDIQY
NA	TRBV5-1	TRBJ2-7	ASNSAASSYEQY
NA	TRBV4-1	TRBJ2-1	ASSQLGRGKEQF
many	TRBV5-1	TRBJ1-2	ASSLTREGYT
NA	TRBV7-9	TRBJ2-2	ASSPNPSGRIGELF
once	TRBV12-3/TRBV12-4	TRBJ2-2	ASSFWREGLRGNTGELF
many	TRBV6-5	TRBJ2-2	ASSYITSGWSGELF
few	TRBV20-1	TRBJ2-3	SAPGGGTDTQY
NA	TRBV20-1	TRBJ2-7	SASWQNYEQY
few	TRBV15	TRBJ1-3	ATSRRQSFSGNTIY
NA	TRBV5-1	TRBJ1-1	ASSYARTAMNTEAF
NA	TRBV3-1	TRBJ2-2	ASSPVSFSGRGGTGELF
few	TRBV12-3/TRBV12-4	TRBJ2-2	ASSLASGVGIGELF
NA	TRBV15	TRBJ2-7	ATSRVQRGPSYEQY
NA	TRBV12-3/TRBV12-4	TRBJ2-3	ASSLRQGFTDTQY
NA	TRBV10-3	TRBJ2-7	AISPPGGVREQY
NA	TRBV7-9	TRBJ2-1	ASSLEVGGRNEQF
few	TRBV7-2	TRBJ2-7	ASSLGRQGRAYEQY